This entry lists 20 T cell receptor beta chains sequenced from one sample in a study of shared clonotypes between healthy human individuals (dated by TCRdb to the early 2020s). Library preparation employed the immunoSEQ multiplex PCR assay. The table was pulled from immuneACCESS by TCRdb, which kept in-frame rearrangements only. Such tables lose some clones; where checked, under half of the loss comes from unresolved V genes, and the rest has no known cause. In this sample the table shows under 2,500,000 clones, 90% to 96% of which occur a single time. The ten largest clones add up to about 0.13% of the sample. The source material was naive CD4+ T cells sorted from blood. The meaning of the sample's cell subset or site label: CD45RA+ positively selected. These receptors all stem from a man aged 18 to 29 in good health.

This chain uses TRBV4-1 with TRBJ1-2, with D uncertain. With 1 base removed from V and 1 base from J, the gap between germline ends came to 10 bases. Germline V gene data show CDR1 as MGHRA and CDR2 as YSYEKL. This CDR3 has 15 residues. Here the CDR3 DNA reads TGCGCCAGCAGCCAAGTACAGACTCTTAACTATGGCTACACCTTC. This translates into CASSQVQTLNYGYTF.

The chain joins TRBV5-1 to TRBJ2-2; 8 nucleotides line up with TRBD2. Per the germline V gene, CDR1 is SGHRS and CDR2 is YFSETQ. The CDR3 consists of 13 residues. V lost 3 bases, J lost 6 bases, and 1 base stayed unmatched. The CDR3 DNA sequence: TGCGCCAGCAGCTCGGGACTAGCCGGGGAGCTGTTTTTT. Translating gives CASSSGLAGELFF.

This clone showed up just once. The chain combines TRBV4-1 with TRBJ1-5; the D is unclear. The CDR3 sequence is 15 residues long. V was pared by 0 bases and J by 4 bases, with 10 bases between. The germline V gene has CDR1 MGHRA and CDR2 YSYEKL. CDR3 nucleotides: TGCGCCAGCAGCCAAGATGGGTTCTTAAATCAGCCCCAGCATTTT. Its protein product is CASSQDGFLNQPQHF.

The chain employs TRBV4-1 and TRBJ1-2, with 8 bases matching TRBD1. Germline loops: CDR1 MGHRA, CDR2 YSYEKL. The CDR3 spans 18 residues. With 2 bases clipped from V and 2 bases from J, the junction kept 13 bases outside the gene matches. For the CDR3, the DNA is TGCGCCAGCAGCCAATCGGGACAGGAGCGAAAATCAAACTATGGCTACACCTTC. Translation gives CASSQSGQERKSNYGYTF.

In the case of this clone: This CDR3 is also generated by other DNA sequences in the sample. V usage is TRBV6-6 and J usage is TRBJ1-1; D ambiguous. Germline V gene lookup returns CDR1 MNHNY and CDR2 SVGAGI (reference sequence). The ends were cut back, 6 bases at V and 0 bases at J, with 5 bases in the middle. The CDR3 runs to 12 residues. CDR3 DNA sequence: TGTGCCAGCAGACGAGTGAACACTGAAGCTTTCTTT. Translating gives CASRRVNTEAFF.

J is TRBJ2-5 and V is TRBV4-3; 12 positions agree with TRBD1. The trim removed 0 bases at V and 5 bases at J, leaving 7 bases unmatched. The germline CDR1 and CDR2 sequences are LGHNA and YSLEER. CDR3 size: 17 residues. CDR3 protein: CASSQDMGQGASETQYF. The CDR3 nucleotides are TGCGCCAGCAGCCAAGATATGGGACAGGGGGCATCGGAGACCCAGTACTTC.

The chain has TRBV6-5 and TRBJ1-2; D remains unclear. The CDR3 loop spans 15 amino acids. Germline CDR1 is MNHEY and CDR2 is SVGAGI. Between the trimmed V and J ends, which lost 0 bases and 2 bases, there was a span of 10 bases. CDR3 protein: CASSYSGYSNYGYTF. The CDR3 coding sequence is TGTGCCAGCAGTTACTCGGGGTACAGCAACTATGGCTACACCTTC.

The chain uses TRBV11-2 and TRBJ2-7; the match to TRBD2 covers 13 bases. From germline, CDR1 is SGHAT and CDR2 FQNNGV. This CDR3 contains 16 residues. V was clipped by 5 bases and J by 4 bases; unmatched bases: 8. The CDR3 DNA follows: TGTGCCAGCAGCCCCCGGACTAGCGGGAGAATTTACGAGCAGTACTTC. Amino acids: CASSPRTSGRIYEQYF.

This chain joins TRBV2 and TRBJ1-2, with D possibly matching TRBD1 (5 bases). The CDR3 runs to 12 residues. The germline V gene encodes CDR1 SNHLY and CDR2 FYNNEI. V gave up 7 bases and J gave up 1 base, with 7 bases separating them. The CDR3 is CASMGLNYGYTF. CDR3 coding DNA: TGTGCCAGCATGGGGCTTAACTATGGCTACACCTTC.

The chain employs TRBV6-5 and TRBJ2-7, with D tentatively TRBD1 (6 bases). Germline V lookup: CDR1 MNHEY, CDR2 SVGAGI. The CDR3 is 15 residues long. The V end was cut by 5 bases, the J end by 2 bases, with 16 bases between. The CDR3 DNA reads TGTGCCAGCAGTCGGGGACACTCGAAAACCTACGAGCAGTACTTC. Protein sequence: CASSRGHSKTYEQYF.

V and J are TRBV7-9 and TRBJ2-2; possibly TRBD1 for D (6 bases). From germline, CDR1 is SEHNR and CDR2 FQNEAQ (reference sequence). This CDR3 contains 16 residues. V dropped 5 bases and J dropped 5 bases, with 18 bases sitting between them. This chain's CDR3 is CASSDPARGKTGELFF. The CDR3 DNA reads as TGTGCCAGCAGCGATCCGGCCAGGGGTAAAACCGGGGAGCTGTTTTTT.

The CDR3 spells CASSASGTRNTISYEQYF. The CDR3 DNA reads TGTGCCAGCAGCGCATCCGGGACACGGAATACTATCTCCTACGAGCAGTACTTC. The chain links TRBV5-4 to TRBJ2-7; weak D call: TRBD1 (6 bases). Looked up from germline, CDR1 is SGHNT and CDR2 is YYREEE (reference sequence). V was clipped by 4 bases and J by 0 bases, with 23 bases between them. This CDR3 spans 18 amino acids.

The chain has TRBV7-2 and TRBJ2-2; D may match TRBD1 or TRBD2 (5 bases each). Germline V CDR1 and CDR2: SGHTA, FQGNSA. Trimming removed 5 bases from V and 6 bases from J, with 16 bases in between. CDR3 length: 15 residues. CDR3 bases: TGTGCCAGCAGCGGGACCGGGACCCTGGCCGGGGAGCTGTTTTTT. It translates to CASSGTGTLAGELFF.

The chain recombines TRBV2 with TRBJ1-1; TRBD1 is a possible D gene (5 bases). CDR1 and CDR2 from the germline V gene are SNHLY and FYNNEI. V lost 3 bases and J lost 3, with 11 bases in between. The CDR3 runs 14 residues. The CDR3 bases are TGTGCCAGCAGTGAGGGGGTTTTGGACACTGAAGCTTTCTTT. Its translation: CASSEGVLDTEAFF.

The chain uses TRBV28 and TRBJ2-3; 10 bases line up with TRBD1. From germline, CDR1 is MDHEN and CDR2 SYDVKM. This CDR3 contains 16 residues. Unmatched junction bases numbered 7, after V lost 2 bases and J lost 5 bases. CDR3 protein: CASSLPPTGGRDTQYF. The CDR3, as DNA: TGTGCCAGCAGTTTACCCCCGACAGGGGGCCGAGATACGCAGTATTTT.

This clone has only one observation. This sequence joins TRBV6-6 and TRBJ2-7; D is ambiguous. Trimming removed 7 bases at V and 0 bases at J, with 19 bases between. The CDR3 runs 16 residues. Germline loops: CDR1 MNHNY, CDR2 SVGAGI (reference sequence). CDR3 region: CASTSHLRRTSYEQYF. The CDR3 DNA sequence: TGTGCCAGCACATCCCATTTGCGACGGACCTCCTACGAGCAGTACTTC.

The chain uses TRBV10-3 and TRBJ2-1; possibly TRBD2 for D (7 bases). The CDR3 consists of 13 residues. Germline CDR1 and CDR2: ENHRY and SYGVKD. Trimming removed 2 bases from V and 12 bases from J, with 14 bases in between. In nucleotides, the CDR3 is TGTGCCATCAGTGAGGGACTAGGGGGTTCGCAGTTCTTC. Its protein product is CAISEGLGGSQFF.

The V gene is TRBV11-2, the J gene TRBJ2-5, with 9 bases matching TRBD2. The length of the CDR3 is 15 residues. The V segment lost 5 bases and the J segment 5 bases; nucleotides outside the gene matches: 9. Germline V gives CDR1 SGHAT, CDR2 FQNNGV. The CDR3 coding sequence is TGTGCCAGCAGCCTAAAGGTAGCGGGAGTTGAGACCCAGTACTTC. Encoded protein: CASSLKVAGVETQYF.

This chain connects TRBV5-4 to TRBJ2-7; D not certain. Trimming pared 5 bases from V and 6 bases from J, leaving 9 bases between. The length of the CDR3 is 11 residues. In germline, CDR1 is SGHNT, CDR2 YYREEE (reference sequence). This CDR3 reads CASSSDFEQYF. The CDR3 DNA follows: TGTGCCAGCAGTTCGGATTTCGAGCAGTACTTC.

About this clone itself: Other DNA sequences of this sample code for an identical CDR3. The gene calls are TRBV7-9 and TRBJ1-2; no clear D gene. The CDR3 spans 10 residues. CDR1 and CDR2 (germline): SEHNR, FQNEAQ (reference sequence). Trimming shortened V by 8 bases and J by 4 bases, and 5 bases separated the two germline ends. This chain's CDR3 is CASQGYGYTF. The CDR3 nucleotides read TGTGCCAGCCAAGGCTATGGCTACACCTTC.